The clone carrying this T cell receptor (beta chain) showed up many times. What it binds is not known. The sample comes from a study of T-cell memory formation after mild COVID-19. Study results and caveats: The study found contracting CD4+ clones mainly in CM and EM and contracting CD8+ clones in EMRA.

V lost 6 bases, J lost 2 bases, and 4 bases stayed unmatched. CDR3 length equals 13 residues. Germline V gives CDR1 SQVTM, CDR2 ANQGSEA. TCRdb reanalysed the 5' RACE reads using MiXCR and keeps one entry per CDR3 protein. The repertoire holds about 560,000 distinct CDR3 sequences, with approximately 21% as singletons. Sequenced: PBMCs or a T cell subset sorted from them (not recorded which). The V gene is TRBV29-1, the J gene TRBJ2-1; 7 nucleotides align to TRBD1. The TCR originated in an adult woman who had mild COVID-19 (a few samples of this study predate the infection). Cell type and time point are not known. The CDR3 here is CSVQTGPYNEQFF. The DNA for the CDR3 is TGCAGCGTGCAGACAGGGCCCTACAATGAGCAGTTCTTC.